This T cell receptor beta chain was retrieved from a study of blood T cell repertoires in COVID-19. Turning to the study itself: Italy, Spain and the United States were the sources of the convalescent and acute COVID-19 samples.

Study members were between about 18 and 100 years old and lived in 24 US regions. Clinical histories supplied by participants themselves formed the basis of cohort assignment. Generated by immunoSEQ multiplex PCR, the TCRdb table keeps only in-frame clones and is missing some. The repertoire includes about 180,000 clones, approximately 85% of them detected once, and around 6.2% sits in the top ten. The CDR3 extends over 17 amino acids. V lost 0 bases, J lost 0 bases, and 4 bases stayed unmatched. Germline V CDR1 and CDR2: MNHEY, SVGEGT. Material: PBMCs or T cells enriched from blood (not recorded which). The source of this sequence is a man aged 40-49 years who had recovered from COVID-19. The chain carries TRBV6-2 or TRBV6-3 and TRBJ2-7, with 11 bases identical to TRBD2. In DNA, the CDR3 is TGTGCCAGCAGTTACTCAGGGACTAGCGGCTTCTCCTACGAGCAGTACTTC. Encoded protein: CASSYSGTSGFSYEQYF.